A single sample gave rise to the 2 T cell receptor beta chains below, sequenced in a study of response to subunit inactivated influenza vaccine. TCRdb ran MiXCR on the RT-PCR reads and lists one entry per CDR3 protein. The sample includes about 780,000 distinct CDR3 sequences, 18% seen only once; the top ten take 9.5% to 13%. The input for sequencing was PBMCs from blood, taken roughly 5 days after vaccination. Receptor source: a man between 45 and 60 years old who received an inactivated influenza vaccine.

This clonotype appeared many times. The CDR3 sequence is CASSLGTGNNEQFF. The CDR3 DNA follows: TGTGCCAGCAGCTTGGGGACAGGAAACAATGAGCAGTTCTTC. V gene TRBV7-9 combines with J gene TRBJ2-1, with 8 bases fitting TRBD1. The CDR3 consists of 14 residues. The germline V gene has CDR1 SEHNR and CDR2 FQNEAQ (reference sequence). The V gene end was trimmed by 3 bases and the J gene end by 5 bases; junction bases not matched to a gene: 3.

The chain is built from TRBV12-3 or TRBV12-4 and TRBJ2-5, with 9 bases aligning to TRBD1. CDR3 length equals 14 residues. The V and J ends lost 5 bases and 5 bases, in that order; junction bases with no gene match: 6. The CDR3 reads CASSATGGLETQYF. The DNA of the CDR3 is TGTGCCAGCAGTGCAACAGGGGGCCTGGAGACCCAGTACTTC.